This T cell receptor beta chain was recovered during a study of shared clonotypes between healthy human individuals. Produced via immunoSEQ multiplex PCR; TCRdb's table is partial and in-frame only. The sample shows about 1.4 million clones, approximately 97% of them seen only once. Every one of the donors was a Caucasian adult that lived in Nashville, Tennessee. CDR1 is MNHEY, CDR2 SVGAGI, per germline. The CDR3 has 14 amino acids. The V gene end was trimmed by 6 bases and the J gene end by 3 bases; junction bases not matched to a gene: 8. The source of this sequence is a man aged 30 to 39 in good health. The chain couples TRBV6-5 to TRBJ2-7; 7 bases line up with TRBD2. The specimen was naive CD4+ T cells sorted from blood. As to subset: CD45RA+ positively selected. Here the CDR3 DNA reads TGTGCCAGCAGCCAGGCGGGAGAAAACTACGAGCAGTACTTC. Translated, it gives CASSQAGENYEQYF.